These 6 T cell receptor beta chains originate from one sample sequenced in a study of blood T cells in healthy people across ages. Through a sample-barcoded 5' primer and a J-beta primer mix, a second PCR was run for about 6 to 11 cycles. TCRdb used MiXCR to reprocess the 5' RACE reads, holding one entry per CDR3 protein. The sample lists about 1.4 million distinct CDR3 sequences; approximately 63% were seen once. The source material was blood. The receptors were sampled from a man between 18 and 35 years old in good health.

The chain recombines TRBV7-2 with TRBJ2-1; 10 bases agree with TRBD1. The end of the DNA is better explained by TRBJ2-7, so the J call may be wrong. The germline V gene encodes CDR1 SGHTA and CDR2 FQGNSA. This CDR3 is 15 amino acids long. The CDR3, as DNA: TGTGCCAGCAGCCGCACGAGGGACAGGGGAACCGGGCAGTACTTC. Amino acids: CASSRTRDRGTGQYF.

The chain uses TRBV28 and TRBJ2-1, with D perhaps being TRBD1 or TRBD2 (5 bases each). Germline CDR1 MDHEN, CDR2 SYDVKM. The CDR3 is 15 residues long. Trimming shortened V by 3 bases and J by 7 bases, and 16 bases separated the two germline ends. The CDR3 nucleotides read TGTGCCAGCAGTTTGGAGAGGGGATTGGTGAATGAGCAGTTCTTC. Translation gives CASSLERGLVNEQFF.

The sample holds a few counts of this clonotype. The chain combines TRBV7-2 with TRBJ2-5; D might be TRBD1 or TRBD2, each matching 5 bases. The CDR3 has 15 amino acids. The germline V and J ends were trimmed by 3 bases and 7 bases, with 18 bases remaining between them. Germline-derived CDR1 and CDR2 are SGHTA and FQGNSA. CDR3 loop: CASSLVTGEGGTQYF. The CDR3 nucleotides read TGTGCCAGCAGCTTGGTAACAGGAGAAGGAGGGACCCAGTACTTC.

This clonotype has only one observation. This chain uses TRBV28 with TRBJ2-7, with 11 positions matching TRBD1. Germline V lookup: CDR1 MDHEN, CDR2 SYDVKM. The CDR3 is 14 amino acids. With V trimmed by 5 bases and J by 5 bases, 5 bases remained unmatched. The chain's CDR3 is CASSEGQGDDEQYF. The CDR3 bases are TGTGCCAGCAGTGAGGGACAGGGGGACGACGAGCAGTACTTC.

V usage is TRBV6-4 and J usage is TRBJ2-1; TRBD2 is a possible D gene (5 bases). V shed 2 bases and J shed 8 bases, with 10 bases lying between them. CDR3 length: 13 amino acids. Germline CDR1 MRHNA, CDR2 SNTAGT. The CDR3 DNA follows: TGTGCCAGCAGTGACCGGGGTCGCGATGAGCAGTTCTTC. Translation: CASSDRGRDEQFF.

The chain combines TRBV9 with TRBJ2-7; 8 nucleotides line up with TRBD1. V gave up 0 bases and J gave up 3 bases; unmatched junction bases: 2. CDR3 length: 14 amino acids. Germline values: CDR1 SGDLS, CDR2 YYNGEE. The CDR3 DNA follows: TGTGCCAGCAGCGTAGCTACAGGGGGCTACGAGCAGTACTTC. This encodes CASSVATGGYEQYF.